This entry lists 23 T cell receptor beta chains sequenced from one sample in a study of shared clonotypes between healthy human individuals. Sequenced by immunoSEQ multiplex PCR; TCRdb stores in-frame clones only, minus some. The repertoire consists of about 490,000 clones, with 70% to 80% occurring once and the leading ten covering under 15%. Sequenced sample: PBMCs. The origin of the receptors is a middle-aged woman in good health. Some clones in this sample may be carry-over from other donors' samples.

Here the CDR3 reads CASSPGTETYEQYF. CDR3 DNA: TGTGCCAGCAGCCCCGGAACAGAGACCTACGAGCAGTACTTC. This chain joins TRBV11-2 and TRBJ2-7; D unclear. V was pared by 5 bases and J by 2 bases, with 13 bases between. CDR3 length: 14 residues. Germline V gene sequence: CDR1 SGHAT, CDR2 FQNNGV.

In regard to this clone: A far larger clone is a single base away, which makes a read error likely. V is TRBV29-1 and J is TRBJ2-5, with D possibly being TRBD2 (6 bases). Trimming shortened V by 4 bases and J by 4 bases, and 16 bases separated the two germline ends. This CDR3 contains 14 residues. The V gene's germline CDR1 is SQVTM and CDR2 ANQGSEA. The CDR3: CSVGTGRGVETQYF. The CDR3 DNA is TGCAGCGTTGGCACGGGGCGGGGAGTAGAGACCCAGTACTTC.

The chain links TRBV28 to TRBJ2-7; 8 positions match TRBD1. The CDR3 is made up of 19 amino acids. Trimming removed 7 bases from V and 1 base from J; junction bases left unmatched: 21. Germline V gives CDR1 MDHEN, CDR2 SYDVKM. This CDR3 reads CASIEAYTPRDRHSYEQYF. CDR3 sequence (DNA): TGTGCCAGCATCGAAGCGTATACTCCCCGGGACAGGCATTCCTACGAGCAGTACTTC.

The V call is TRBV11-3, the J call TRBJ2-3; the D is unclear. Between the trimmed V and J ends, which lost 1 base and 6 bases, there was a span of 11 bases. This CDR3 comprises 14 residues. Germline CDR1 and CDR2: SGHNT and YENEEA. The CDR3 protein is CASSLGPDRDTQYF. The CDR3 DNA follows: TGTGCCAGCAGCTTAGGACCGGATCGGGATACGCAGTATTTT.

The rearrangement joins TRBV2 to TRBJ2-1, with 7 bases identical to TRBD1. V shed 8 bases, J shed 3 bases, and the junction held 7 bases outside the gene matches. Per germline, CDR1 SNHLY and CDR2 FYNNEI. The CDR3 loop spans 14 amino acids. The CDR3 DNA reads TGTGCCAGCCTGCGACAGGGATACTACAATGAGCAGTTCTTC. Amino acid sequence: CASLRQGYYNEQFF.

This clone appeared once. This chain connects TRBV30 to TRBJ2-2; maybe TRBD1 (6 bases). Germline V gene lookup returns CDR1 GTSNPN and CDR2 SVGIG (reference sequence). V lost 2 bases, J lost 2 bases, and 12 bases lay in between. This CDR3 contains 15 residues. The CDR3 reads CAWSRDNLNTGELFF. The DNA for the CDR3 is TGTGCCTGGAGTAGGGACAACCTAAACACCGGGGAGCTGTTTTTT. The entire variable domain, with the rest obtained from reference TRBV30 and TRBJ2-2, is as follows: SQTIHQWPATLVQPVGSPLSLECTVEGTSNPNLYWYRQAAGRGLQLLFYSVGIGQISSEVPQNLSASRPQDRQFILSSKKLLLSDSGFYLCAWSRDNLNTGELFFGEGSRLTVL.

With regard to this clone: The sample holds other DNA sequences that translate to the same CDR3. This chain links TRBV6-6 with TRBJ2-7, with D perhaps matching TRBD2 (6 bases). CDR1 and CDR2 from the germline V gene are MNHNY and SVGAGI (reference sequence). V gave up 5 bases and J gave up 5 bases, with 16 bases separating them. The CDR3 covers 14 residues. Here the CDR3 DNA reads TGTGCCAGCAGTCCAGGGCTAGCGCGCGACGAGCAGTACTTC. It is translated as CASSPGLARDEQYF.

On this clone itself: A read error may explain this, as a much larger clone is one base away. The sample has other DNA sequences that encode this CDR3 too. V usage is TRBV4-2 and J usage is TRBJ2-7, with TRBD1 as a possible D gene (5 bases). The CDR3 spans 16 residues. V lost 0 bases and J lost 0, with 12 bases in between. Germline CDR1 and CDR2: LGHNA and YNFKEQ. The CDR3 here is CASSQDMGDSSYEQYF. DNA of the CDR3: TGTGCCAGCAGCCAAGACATGGGCGACAGCTCCTACGAGCAGTACTTC.

The chain links TRBV5-1 to TRBJ1-6, with D perhaps matching TRBD1 (5 bases). Germline assignment: CDR1 SGHRS and CDR2 YFSETQ. Trimming removed 0 bases from V and 6 bases from J, with 7 bases in between. The CDR3 has 14 residues. CDR3 DNA sequence: TGCGCCAGCAGCTTGGGTGACAGTAATTCACCCCTCCACTTT. Translation gives CASSLGDSNSPLHF.

As regards this clone: This clone may be a read error of a much larger clone one base away. This rearrangement joins TRBV29-1 to TRBJ2-7; 8 bases are shared with TRBD2. Per germline, CDR1 SQVTM and CDR2 ANQGSEA. There are 12 residues in the CDR3. CDR3 in amino acids: CSVYAGGYEQCF. The CDR3 DNA reads as TGCAGCGTCTACGCGGGGGGCTACGAGCAGTGCTTC.

The chain joins TRBV11-1 to TRBJ2-4; possible D gene TRBD1, 5 bases. Germline CDR1 SGHAT, CDR2 FQDESV (reference sequence). The CDR3 has 14 residues. The V gene lost 5 bases and the J gene lost 0 bases, with 8 bases spanning the gap. The CDR3 sequence: CASSPTEAKNIQYF. The CDR3 region has the DNA TGTGCCAGCAGCCCGACAGAAGCCAAAAACATTCAGTACTTC.

CDR3 nucleotide sequence: TGTGCCACCACCCGGGGCAGCAATCAGCCCCAGCATTTT. Amino acids: CATTRGSNQPQHF. The rearrangement links TRBV7-2 to TRBJ1-5; possible D gene TRBD1, 5 bases. Germline V gene data show CDR1 as SGHTA and CDR2 as FQGNSA. The CDR3 contains 13 residues. The V and J ends lost 10 bases and 1 base respectively, with 11 bases between them.

V is TRBV2 and J is TRBJ2-5; TRBD1 matches 7 bases. After removal of 6 bases from V and 4 bases from J, the junction contained 5 bases not matched to a gene. From germline, CDR1 is SNHLY and CDR2 FYNNEI. This CDR3 has 13 amino acids. The CDR3 here is CASRATGVETQYF. The CDR3 DNA follows: TGTGCCAGCAGAGCCACAGGGGTAGAGACCCAGTACTTC.

V and J are TRBV30 and TRBJ1-5; weak D call: TRBD1 (6 bases). Germline CDR1 reads GTSNPN; CDR2 reads SVGIG (reference sequence). V gave up 1 base and J gave up 11 bases, with 15 bases separating them. CDR3 length: 13 residues. CDR3 sequence: CAWSEGGTWTQHF. DNA for the CDR3: TGTGCCTGGAGTGAGGGGGGAACCTGGACCCAGCATTTT.

The chain recombines TRBV10-3 with TRBJ2-3, with TRBD2 as a possible D gene (5 bases). There are 14 residues in the CDR3. V lost 4 bases, J lost 1 base, and 9 bases lay in between. The germline V gene has CDR1 ENHRY and CDR2 SYGVKD. The CDR3 reads CAISAGSGTDTQYF. Written as DNA, the CDR3 is TGTGCCATCAGTGCGGGGAGTGGCACAGATACGCAGTATTTT.

This rearrangement joins TRBV7-8 to TRBJ1-4; D is unresolved. Germline loops: CDR1 SGHVS, CDR2 FQNEAQ. Between the trimmed V and J ends, which lost 4 bases and 8 bases, there was a span of 14 bases. The CDR3 has 14 amino acids. The CDR3 DNA is TGTGCCAGCAGCTCGAGAAGCCGGCAGGAAAAACTGTTTTTT. It specifies CASSSRSRQEKLFF.

The chain combines TRBV19 with TRBJ1-2, with D possibly being TRBD1 (5 bases). Germline CDR1 reads LNHDA; CDR2 reads SQIVND (reference sequence). Trimming took off 4 bases at V and 5 bases at J, with 17 bases between the two ends. CDR3 length: 15 amino acids. For the CDR3, the DNA is TGTGCCAGTAGTAATGGCGACGGCCGGGGGTATGGCTACACCTTC. Translating it yields CASSNGDGRGYGYTF.

Concerning this clone: A far larger clone is off by one base, so a read error is likely. The CDR3 is CARRAGVNTGELFF. The CDR3 DNA reads TGTGCCAGGAGAGCCGGTGTAAACACCGGGGAGCTGTTTTTT. The rearrangement joins TRBV30 to TRBJ2-2; D is uncertain. The CDR3 loop spans 14 amino acids. From germline, CDR1 is GTSNPN and CDR2 SVGIG (reference sequence).

This chain uses TRBV27 with TRBJ1-1; 9 bases map to TRBD1. The CDR3 extends over 17 amino acids. From germline, CDR1 is MNHEY and CDR2 SMNVEV (reference sequence). The junction had 15 bases not matched to a gene; V was cut back by 6 bases and J by 4 bases. CDR3: CASSLLGQGIVGTEAFF. CDR3 DNA sequence: TGTGCCAGCAGCCTTCTCGGACAGGGGATTGTCGGCACTGAAGCTTTCTTT.

The V gene is TRBV18, the J gene TRBJ1-2, with a weak D call TRBD1 (5 bases). The ends were cut back, 5 bases at V and 2 bases at J, with 15 bases in the middle. This CDR3 spans 15 amino acids. Germline V gene sequence: CDR1 KGHSH, CDR2 LQKENI. The CDR3 nucleotides read TGTGCCAGCTCAGGCTTCACAGACAGAAACTATGGCTACACCTTC. It encodes CASSGFTDRNYGYTF.

This sequence joins TRBV19 and TRBJ2-7; the D gene is possibly TRBD2 (5 bases). Germline V CDR1 and CDR2: LNHDA, SQIVND (reference sequence). V was clipped by 1 base and J by 2 bases, with 12 bases between them. CDR3 size: 15 residues. The CDR3 DNA reads TGTGCCAGTAGTATAGTCGCGGGCTCACCCTACGAGCAGTACTTC. Its protein is CASSIVAGSPYEQYF.

This clone was observed a handful of times. This chain uses TRBV2 with TRBJ1-2; D ambiguous. Germline V CDR1 and CDR2: SNHLY, FYNNEI. V was shortened by 4 bases and J by 8 bases, with 17 bases between the two germline ends. This CDR3 has 14 amino acids. DNA of the CDR3: TGTGCCAGCAGTGGCGACACAGCGTACTTCGGCTACACCTTC. Translating gives CASSGDTAYFGYTF.

The chain is built from TRBV27 and TRBJ1-1, with D possibly TRBD1 on 5 matching bases. This CDR3 is built from 15 residues. V dropped 7 bases and J dropped 2 bases, with 17 bases sitting between them. Germline CDR1 is MNHEY and CDR2 is SMNVEV (reference sequence). This CDR3 is CASTTVGGLNTEAFF. The CDR3 nucleotides are TGTGCCAGCACCACGGTTGGGGGACTTAACACTGAAGCTTTCTTT.